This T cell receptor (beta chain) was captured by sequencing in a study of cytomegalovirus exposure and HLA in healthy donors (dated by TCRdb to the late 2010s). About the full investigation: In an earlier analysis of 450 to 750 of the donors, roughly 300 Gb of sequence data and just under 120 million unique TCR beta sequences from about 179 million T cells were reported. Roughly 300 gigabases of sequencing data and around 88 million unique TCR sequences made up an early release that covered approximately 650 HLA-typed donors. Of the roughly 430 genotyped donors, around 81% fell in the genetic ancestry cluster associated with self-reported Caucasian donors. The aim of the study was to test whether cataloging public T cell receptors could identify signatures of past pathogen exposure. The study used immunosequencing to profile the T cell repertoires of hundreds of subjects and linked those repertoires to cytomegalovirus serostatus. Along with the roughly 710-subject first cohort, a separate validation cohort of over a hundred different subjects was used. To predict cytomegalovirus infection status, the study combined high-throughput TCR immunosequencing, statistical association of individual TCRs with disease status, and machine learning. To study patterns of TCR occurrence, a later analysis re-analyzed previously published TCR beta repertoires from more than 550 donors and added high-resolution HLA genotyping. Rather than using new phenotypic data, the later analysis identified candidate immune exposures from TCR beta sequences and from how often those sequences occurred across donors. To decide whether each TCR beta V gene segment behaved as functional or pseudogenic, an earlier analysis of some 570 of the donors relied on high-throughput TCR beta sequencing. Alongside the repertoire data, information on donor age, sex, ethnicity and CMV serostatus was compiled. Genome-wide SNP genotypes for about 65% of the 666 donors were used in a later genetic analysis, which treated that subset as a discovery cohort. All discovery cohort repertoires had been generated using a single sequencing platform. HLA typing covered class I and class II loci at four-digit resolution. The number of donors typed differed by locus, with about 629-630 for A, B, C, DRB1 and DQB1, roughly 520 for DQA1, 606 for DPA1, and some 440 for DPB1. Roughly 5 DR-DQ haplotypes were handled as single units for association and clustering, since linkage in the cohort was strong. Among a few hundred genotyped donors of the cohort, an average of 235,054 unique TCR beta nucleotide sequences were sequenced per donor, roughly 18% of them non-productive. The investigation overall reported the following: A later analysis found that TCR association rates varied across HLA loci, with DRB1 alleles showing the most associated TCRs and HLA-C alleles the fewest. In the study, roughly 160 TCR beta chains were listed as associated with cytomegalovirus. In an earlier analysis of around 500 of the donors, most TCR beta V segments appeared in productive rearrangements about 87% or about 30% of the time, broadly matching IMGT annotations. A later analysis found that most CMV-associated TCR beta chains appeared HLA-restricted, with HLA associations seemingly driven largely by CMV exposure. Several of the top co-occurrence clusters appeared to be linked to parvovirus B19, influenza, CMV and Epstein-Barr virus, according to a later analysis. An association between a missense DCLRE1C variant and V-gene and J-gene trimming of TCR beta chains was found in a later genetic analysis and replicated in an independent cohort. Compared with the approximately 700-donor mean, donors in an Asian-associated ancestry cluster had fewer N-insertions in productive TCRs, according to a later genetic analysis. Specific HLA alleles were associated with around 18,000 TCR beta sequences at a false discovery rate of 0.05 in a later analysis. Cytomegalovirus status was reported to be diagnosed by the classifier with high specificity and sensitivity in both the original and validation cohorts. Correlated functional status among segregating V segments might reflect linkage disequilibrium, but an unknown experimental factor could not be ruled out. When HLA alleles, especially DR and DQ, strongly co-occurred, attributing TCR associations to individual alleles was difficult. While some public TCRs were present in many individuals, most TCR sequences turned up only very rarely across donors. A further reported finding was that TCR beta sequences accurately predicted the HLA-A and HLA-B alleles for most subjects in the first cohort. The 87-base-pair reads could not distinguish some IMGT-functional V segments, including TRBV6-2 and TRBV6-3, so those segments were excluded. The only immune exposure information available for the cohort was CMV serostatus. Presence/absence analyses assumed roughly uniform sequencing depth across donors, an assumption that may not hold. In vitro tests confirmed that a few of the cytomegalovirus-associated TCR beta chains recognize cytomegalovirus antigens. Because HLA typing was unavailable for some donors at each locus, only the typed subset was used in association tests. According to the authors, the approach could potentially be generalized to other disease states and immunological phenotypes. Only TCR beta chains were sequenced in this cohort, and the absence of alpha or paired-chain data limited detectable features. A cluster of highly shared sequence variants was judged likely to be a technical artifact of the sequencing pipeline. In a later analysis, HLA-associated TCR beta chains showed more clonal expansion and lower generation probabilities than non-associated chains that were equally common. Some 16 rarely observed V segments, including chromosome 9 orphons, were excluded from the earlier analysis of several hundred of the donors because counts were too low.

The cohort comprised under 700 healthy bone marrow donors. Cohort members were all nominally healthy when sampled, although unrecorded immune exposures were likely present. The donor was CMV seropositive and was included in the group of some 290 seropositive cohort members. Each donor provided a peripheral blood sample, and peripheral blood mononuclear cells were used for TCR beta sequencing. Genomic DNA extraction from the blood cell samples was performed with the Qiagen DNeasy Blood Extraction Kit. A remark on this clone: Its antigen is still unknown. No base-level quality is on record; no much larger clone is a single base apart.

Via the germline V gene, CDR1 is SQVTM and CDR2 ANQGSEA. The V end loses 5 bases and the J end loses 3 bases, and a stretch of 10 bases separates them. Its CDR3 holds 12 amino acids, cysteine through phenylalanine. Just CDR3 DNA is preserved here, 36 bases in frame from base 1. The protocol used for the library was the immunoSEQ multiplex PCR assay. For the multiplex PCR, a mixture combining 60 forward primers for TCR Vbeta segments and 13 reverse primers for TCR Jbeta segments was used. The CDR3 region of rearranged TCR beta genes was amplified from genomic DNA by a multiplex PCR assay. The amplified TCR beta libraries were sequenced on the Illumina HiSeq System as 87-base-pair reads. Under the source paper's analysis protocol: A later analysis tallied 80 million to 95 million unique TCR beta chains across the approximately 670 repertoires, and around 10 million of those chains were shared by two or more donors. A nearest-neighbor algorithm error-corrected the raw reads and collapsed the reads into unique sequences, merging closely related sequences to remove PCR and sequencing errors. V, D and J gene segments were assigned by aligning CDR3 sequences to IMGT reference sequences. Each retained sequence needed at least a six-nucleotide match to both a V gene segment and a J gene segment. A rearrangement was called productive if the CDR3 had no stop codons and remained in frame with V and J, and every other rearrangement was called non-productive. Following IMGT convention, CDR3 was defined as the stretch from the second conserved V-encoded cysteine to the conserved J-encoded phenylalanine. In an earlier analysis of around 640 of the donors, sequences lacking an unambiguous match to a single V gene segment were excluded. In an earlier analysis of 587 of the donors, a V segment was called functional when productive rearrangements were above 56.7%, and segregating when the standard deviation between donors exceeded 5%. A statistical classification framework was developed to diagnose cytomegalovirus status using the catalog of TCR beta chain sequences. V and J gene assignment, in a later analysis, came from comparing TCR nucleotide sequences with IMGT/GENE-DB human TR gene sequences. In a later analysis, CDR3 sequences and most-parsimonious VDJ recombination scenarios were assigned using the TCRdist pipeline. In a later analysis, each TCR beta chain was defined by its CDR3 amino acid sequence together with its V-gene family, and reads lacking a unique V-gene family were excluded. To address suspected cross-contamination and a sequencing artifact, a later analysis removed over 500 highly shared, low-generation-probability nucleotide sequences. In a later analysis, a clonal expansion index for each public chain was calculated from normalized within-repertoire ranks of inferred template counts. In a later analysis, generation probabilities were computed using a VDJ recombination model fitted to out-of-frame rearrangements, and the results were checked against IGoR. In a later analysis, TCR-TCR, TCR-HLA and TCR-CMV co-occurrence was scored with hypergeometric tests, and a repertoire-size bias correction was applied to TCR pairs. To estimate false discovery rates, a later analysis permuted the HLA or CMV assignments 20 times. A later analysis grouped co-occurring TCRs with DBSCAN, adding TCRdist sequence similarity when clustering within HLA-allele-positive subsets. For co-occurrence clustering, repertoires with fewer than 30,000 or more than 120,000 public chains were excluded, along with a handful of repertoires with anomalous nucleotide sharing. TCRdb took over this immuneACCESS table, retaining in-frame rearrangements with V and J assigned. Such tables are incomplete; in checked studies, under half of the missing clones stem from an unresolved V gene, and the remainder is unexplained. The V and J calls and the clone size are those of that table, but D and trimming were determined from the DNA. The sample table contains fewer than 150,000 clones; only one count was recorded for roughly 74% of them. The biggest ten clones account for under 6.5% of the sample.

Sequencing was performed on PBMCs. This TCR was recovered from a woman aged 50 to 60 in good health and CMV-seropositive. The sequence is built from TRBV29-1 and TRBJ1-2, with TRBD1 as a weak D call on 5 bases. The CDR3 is CSVQDTDYGYTF. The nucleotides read TGCAGCGTTCAGGACACCGACTATGGCTACACCTTC.